A selection of T cell receptor beta chains follows, all from one sample in a study of T cells in tuberculosis. The protocol was immunoSEQ multiplex PCR, while the TCRdb copy is restricted to in-frame clones and leaves out a portion. In the table there are tens of thousands of clones, 75% to 95% of which are singletons. This material consisted of PBMCs, taken at tuberculosis diagnosis. All receptors come from an adult with tuberculosis. The conserved cysteine and the conserved F or W are not part of the CDR3 here. Fields, in order: V gene, CDR3 protein.

>TRBV6-1
ASGAGRTGELF
>TRBV19
ASSIQGHQPQH
>TRBV5-1
ASSTGGYTEAF
>TRBV30
AWSSWQAPDTQY
>TRBV6-4
ASSERGGSETQY
>TRBV6-4
ASSDSTSGGADTQY
>TRBV4-3
ASSQEGTGQGSTYEQY
>TRBV11-2
ASSLGPGTGELF
>TRBV12-1
ASSSGTGGMNTEAF
>TRBV18
ASSLTQNTEAF
>TRBV5-1
ASSPRQFQETQY
>TRBV28
ASLIQGSGTQY
>TRBV7-2
ASSLRDSSSYEQY
>TRBV4-3
ASSLEAGGVAEAF
>TRBV9
ASSVATHSSGNTIY
>TRBV6-6
ASSDPWASSGNTIY
>TRBV14
ASSWASNEKLF
>TRBV9
ASSLSGGPSFYNEQF
>TRBV11-1
ASSTGQGVPYEQY
>TRBV28
ASGTGGNEKLF
>TRBV7-2
ASSLTSRAYEQY
>TRBV28
ASSVPGQGSAEAF
>TRBV7-2
ASSLELNTEAF
>TRBV5-4
ASSPETDTQY
>TRBV6-4
ASSGQGTDTQY
>TRBV11-1
ASSLGWTGTYEQY
>TRBV6-6
ASSYPRRNTEAF
>TRBV4-2
ASSQDTGEYGYT
>TRBV25-1
ASRGAGLDTQY
>TRBV7-8
ASSPDRIATNEKLF
>TRBV6-1
ATLRGGEKLF
>TRBV28
ASKLLNTEAF
>TRBV28
ASRRQDNYGYT
>TRBV28
ASRTSGAYGYT
>TRBV5-1
ASSLDRELGYGYT
>TRBV7-2
ASSLDGSYNSPLH
>TRBV19
ASSRTGNTEAF
>TRBV21-1
ASSKRTGWRQPQH
>TRBV27
ASSRRWGTGGANVLT
>TRBV4-2
ASSQVGPGQGGLAGVTDTQY
>TRBV5-1
ASSTRSSYNEQF
>TRBV5-4
ASSILQGDNSPLH
>TRBV7-8
ASSPSSLAGGGNEQF
>TRBV7-3
ASSLLTDRGEQY
>TRBV19
ASSIQLTGNYGYT
>TRBV9
ASSADQGTSGFEQY
>TRBV6-4
ASSETSGGATDTQY
>TRBV28
ASSAGLGQPQH
>TRBV6-1
ASSAQGTVYSYEQY
>TRBV6-5
ASSPAAWGTRAF
>TRBV5-8
ASVYHRGEKLF
>TRBV10-2
ASSGGYIEAF
>TRBV6-6
ASRERGQATNEKLF
>TRBV7-3
ASSLGANTEAF
>TRBV11-3
ASSLDRWTGDTGELF
>TRBV14
ASSQLGQGECYGYT